A single sample is the source of the 13 T cell receptor beta chains below, sequenced in a study of neurological immune-mediated disorders. Using its own MiXCR run on the 5' RACE reads, TCRdb lists one record per CDR3 protein. The sample shows approximately 130,000 distinct CDR3 sequences, about 3.4% of them seen only once. The sample taken for sequencing was PBMCs. The receptors here all came from a woman aged 25 to 39 with multiple sclerosis.

In its sample, this clonotype was seen many times. V gene TRBV20-1 combines with J gene TRBJ2-7, with 10 bases that match TRBD2. The trim removed 5 bases at V and 7 bases at J, leaving 2 bases unmatched. This CDR3 comprises 11 residues. Germline CDR1 and CDR2: DFQATT and SNEGSKA (reference sequence). The CDR3 nucleotides read TGCAGTGCTCCTAGCGGGGGAGAGCAGTACTTC. Its translation: CSAPSGGEQYF.

This clonotype was found many times. The rearrangement links TRBV5-1 to TRBJ1-3; TRBD1 might be the D (5 bases). V was trimmed by 4 bases and J by 1 base, leaving 12 bases between them. This CDR3 comprises 15 residues. Germline loops: CDR1 SGHRS, CDR2 YFSETQ. CDR3 DNA: TGCGCCAGCAGCGAGGGACGGGGGTCTGGAAACACCATATATTTT. This sequence encodes CASSEGRGSGNTIYF.

The table lists this clonotype with many counts. V usage is TRBV20-1 and J usage is TRBJ2-1; D is unresolved. Trimming shortened V by 1 base and J by 0 bases, and 7 bases separated the two germline ends. The CDR3 length is 14 residues. Germline loops: CDR1 DFQATT, CDR2 SNEGSKA (reference sequence). This chain's CDR3 is CSARGSTSYNEQFF. The CDR3 nucleotides read TGCAGTGCTAGAGGCAGTACCTCCTACAATGAGCAGTTCTTC.

This clonotype has ten or more counts. The chain couples TRBV12-3 or TRBV12-4 to TRBJ2-2; no clear D gene. V was trimmed by 6 bases and J by 0 bases, leaving 5 bases between them. The CDR3 extends over 13 amino acids. In nucleotides, the CDR3 is TGTGCCAGCAGACGAACGAACACCGGGGAGCTGTTTTTT. It is translated as CASRRTNTGELFF.

The table lists this clonotype with many counts. V and J are TRBV5-6 and TRBJ2-3; D is perhaps TRBD2 (6 bases). V was shortened by 6 bases and J by 0 bases, with 17 bases between the two germline ends. The CDR3 spans 16 residues. The germline CDR1 and CDR2 sequences are SGHDT and YYEEEE. The CDR3: CASNEAMTSSTDTQYF. In nucleotides, the CDR3 is TGTGCCAGCAACGAAGCGATGACTAGTAGCACAGATACGCAGTATTTT. Combining the CDR3 with reference TRBV5-6 and TRBJ2-3 gives the whole variable domain DAGVTQSPTHLIKTRGQQVTLRCSPKSGHDTVSWYQQALGQGPQFIFQYYEEEERQRGNFPDRFSGHQFPNYSSELNVNALLLGDSALYLCASNEAMTSSTDTQYFGPGTRLTVL.

This clonotype was seen at least ten times. This chain links TRBV3-1 with TRBJ2-7, with a possible D match to TRBD1 (5 bases). Between the trimmed V and J ends, which lost 1 base and 3 bases, there was a span of 13 bases. The CDR3 runs 15 residues. Germline V gives CDR1 LGHDT, CDR2 YNNKEL (reference sequence). This CDR3 reads CASSQATGTYYEQYF. CDR3 nucleotides: TGTGCCAGCAGCCAAGCAACAGGAACGTACTACGAGCAGTACTTC.

This clonotype has at least ten counts. The rearrangement uses TRBV5-1 and TRBJ2-1; D might be TRBD1 or TRBD2, each matching 5 bases. The CDR3 runs to 12 residues. Trimming cost V 5 bases and J 9 bases, with 12 bases left between them. Germline lookup yields CDR1 SGHRS and CDR2 YFSETQ. The CDR3 nucleotides are TGCGCCAGCAGACCAGCTGGGGGTGAGCAGTTCTTC. Amino acid sequence: CASRPAGGEQFF.

This clonotype was seen repeatedly, ten times or more. The chain has TRBV7-2 and TRBJ1-1; a weak D match, TRBD1 (6 bases). This CDR3 region has 15 residues. The germline V and J ends were trimmed by 1 base and 1 base, with 10 bases remaining between them. The germline V gene encodes CDR1 SGHTA and CDR2 FQGNSA. This chain's CDR3 is CASSLVGGPNTEAFF. The CDR3 nucleotides are TGTGCCAGCAGCTTAGTTGGGGGCCCGAACACTGAAGCTTTCTTT.

Many counts were recorded for this clonotype. The V gene is TRBV6-6, the J gene TRBJ2-7; no reliable D call. Trimming took off 8 bases at V and 0 bases at J, with 17 bases between the two ends. The CDR3 runs 15 residues. The germline V gene has CDR1 MNHNY and CDR2 SVGAGI (reference sequence). CDR3 in amino acids: CASELPSGVSYEQYF. The CDR3 DNA is TGTGCCAGCGAACTCCCTTCCGGTGTCTCCTACGAGCAGTACTTC.

This clonotype was recorded many times. V and J are TRBV5-1 and TRBJ2-5; the D gene is possibly TRBD1 (5 bases). This CDR3 region has 14 residues. Germline V lookup: CDR1 SGHRS, CDR2 YFSETQ. The V end lost 1 base, the J end lost 2 bases, and 9 bases lay between the germline ends. This chain's CDR3 is CASSLNRQQETQYF. The CDR3 DNA sequence: TGCGCCAGCAGCTTGAATCGACAGCAAGAGACCCAGTACTTC.

In this sample, this clonotype turned up a few times. The genes are TRBV12-3 or TRBV12-4 and TRBJ2-7, with a possible D match to TRBD1 (5 bases). This CDR3 spans 14 amino acids. V was pared by 6 bases and J by 0 bases, with 12 bases between. CDR3 nucleotides: TGTGCCAGCAGCCCACGGACAAGCTCCTACGAGCAGTACTTC. This codes for CASSPRTSSYEQYF.

This clonotype was found many times. J is TRBJ1-1 and V is TRBV19; 7 nucleotides match TRBD1. Germline V gene sequence: CDR1 LNHDA, CDR2 SQIVND (reference sequence). V dropped 4 bases and J dropped 6; count of bases not matched to a gene: 8. CDR3 length equals 14 residues. The CDR3 sequence is CASSTWDSGSEAFF. In nucleotides, the CDR3 is TGTGCCAGTAGTACATGGGACAGCGGGTCTGAAGCTTTCTTT.

The table lists this clonotype with many counts. The CDR3 protein is CSASRQARKNIQYF. The CDR3 nucleotides read TGCAGTGCTAGCCGACAGGCCAGAAAAAACATTCAGTACTTC. This chain connects TRBV20-1 to TRBJ2-4; TRBD1 might be the D (6 bases). V was cut by 3 bases and J by 4 bases, with 13 bases left in between. This CDR3 has 14 amino acids. Germline CDR1 reads DFQATT; CDR2 reads SNEGSKA (reference sequence).